This T cell receptor (beta chain) was profiled in a study of CD8+ T cells in alopecia areata. Study-level points and caveats: Resident alphabeta T cells of normal skin are also sequenced in scalp samples.

The J segment lost 9 bases and the V segment lost 0 bases, leaving 9 bases of the junction unmatched. The germline V gene has CDR1 MNHNS and CDR2 SASEGT. The CDR3 extends over 16 amino acids. In regard to this clone: Its antigen is as yet unknown.

cDNA serving as the sequencing template came from extracted, reverse transcribed RNA. Clones were sequenced by immunoSEQ multiplex PCR, and TCRdb holds only the in-frame ones, with some missing. In the table there are 10,000 to 15,000 clones, around 60% of which are singletons. Samples from alopecia areata patients were lesional scalp punch biopsies and peripheral blood. This clonotype originated in a human donor with alopecia areata. The sequencing input was skin. The genes are TRBV6-1 and TRBJ2-1; TRBD2 matches at 9 bases. The CDR3, as DNA: TGTGCCAGCAGTGAAGCGGGAGTAGCGGGAGAGAGTGAGCAGTTCTTC. Translating gives CASSEAGVAGESEQFF.